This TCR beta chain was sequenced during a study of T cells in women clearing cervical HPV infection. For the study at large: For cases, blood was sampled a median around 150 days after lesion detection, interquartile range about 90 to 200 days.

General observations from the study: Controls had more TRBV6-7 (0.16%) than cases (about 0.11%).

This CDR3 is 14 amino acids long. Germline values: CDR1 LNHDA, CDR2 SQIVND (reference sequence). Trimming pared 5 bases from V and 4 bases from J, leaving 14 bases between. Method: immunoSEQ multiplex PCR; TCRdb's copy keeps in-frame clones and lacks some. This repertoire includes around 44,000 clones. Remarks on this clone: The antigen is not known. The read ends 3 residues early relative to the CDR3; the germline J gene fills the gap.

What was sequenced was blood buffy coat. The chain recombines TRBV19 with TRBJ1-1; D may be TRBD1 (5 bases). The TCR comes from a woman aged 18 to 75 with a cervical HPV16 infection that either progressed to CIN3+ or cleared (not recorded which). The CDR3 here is CASSGRLGATEAFF. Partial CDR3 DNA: TGTGCCAGTAGTGGGAGGCTAGGGGCCACTGAA.